This note documents a single T cell receptor beta chain sequence. The data were taken from a study of shared clonotypes between healthy human individuals. Trimming left V 7 bases short and J 3 bases short, with 15 bases between. Germline assignment: CDR1 MGHDK and CDR2 SYGVNS. There are 14 residues in the CDR3. Here immunoSEQ multiplex PCR was the method, and the copy in TCRdb shows in-frame clones only, minus some. The repertoire consists of approximately 2.4 million clones, with more than 90% occurring once and the leading ten covering 0.1% to 0.15%. Specimen: naive CD4+ T cells sorted from blood. Subset here: CD45RA+ positively selected. This sequence joins TRBV25-1 and TRBJ1-1; the D gene is possibly TRBD1 (5 bases). The source of this sequence is a man between 18 and 35 years old in good health. For the CDR3, the DNA is TGTGCCAGCATAGGGGTCGGGGGGTACACTGAAGCTTTCTTT. Encoded protein: CASIGVGGYTEAFF.